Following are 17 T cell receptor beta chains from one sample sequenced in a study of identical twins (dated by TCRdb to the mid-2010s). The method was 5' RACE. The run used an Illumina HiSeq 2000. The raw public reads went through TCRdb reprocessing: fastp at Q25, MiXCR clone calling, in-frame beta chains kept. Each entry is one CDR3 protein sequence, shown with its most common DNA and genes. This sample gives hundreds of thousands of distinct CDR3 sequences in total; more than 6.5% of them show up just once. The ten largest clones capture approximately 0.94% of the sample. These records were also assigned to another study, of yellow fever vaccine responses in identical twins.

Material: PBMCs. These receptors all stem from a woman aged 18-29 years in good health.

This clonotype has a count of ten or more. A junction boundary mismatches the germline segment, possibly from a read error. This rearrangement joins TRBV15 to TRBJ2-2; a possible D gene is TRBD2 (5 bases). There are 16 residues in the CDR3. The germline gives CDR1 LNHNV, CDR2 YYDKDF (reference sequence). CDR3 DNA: TGTGCCACCAGGAGAGGAACACGGGGGAACACCGGGGAGCTGTTTTTT. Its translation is CATRRGTRGNTGELFF.

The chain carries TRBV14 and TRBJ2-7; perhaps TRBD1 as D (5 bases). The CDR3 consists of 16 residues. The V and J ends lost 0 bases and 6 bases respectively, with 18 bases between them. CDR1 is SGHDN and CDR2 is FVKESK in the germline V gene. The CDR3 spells CASSQDIKQALSEQYF. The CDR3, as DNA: TGTGCCAGCAGCCAAGATATAAAACAGGCTCTGAGCGAGCAGTACTTC.

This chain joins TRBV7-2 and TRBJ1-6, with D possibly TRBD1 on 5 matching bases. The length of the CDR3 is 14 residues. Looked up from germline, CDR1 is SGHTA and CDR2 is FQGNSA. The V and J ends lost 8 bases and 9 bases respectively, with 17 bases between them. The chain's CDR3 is CASGSGPEFSPLHF. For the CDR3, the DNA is TGTGCCAGCGGGTCGGGACCGGAGTTTTCACCCCTCCACTTT. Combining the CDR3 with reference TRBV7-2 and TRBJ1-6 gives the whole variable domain GAGVSQSPSNKVTEKGKDVELRCDPISGHTALYWYRQSLGQGLEFLIYFQGNSAPDKSGLPSDRFSAERTGGSVSTLTIQRTQQEDSAVYLCASGSGPEFSPLHFGNGTRLTVT.

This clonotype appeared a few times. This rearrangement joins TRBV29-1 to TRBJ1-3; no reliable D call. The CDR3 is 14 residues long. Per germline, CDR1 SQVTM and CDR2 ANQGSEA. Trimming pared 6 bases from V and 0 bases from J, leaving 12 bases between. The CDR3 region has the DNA TGCAGCGTAGCGTCGGGTGTCTCTGGAAACACCATATATTTT. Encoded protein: CSVASGVSGNTIYF.

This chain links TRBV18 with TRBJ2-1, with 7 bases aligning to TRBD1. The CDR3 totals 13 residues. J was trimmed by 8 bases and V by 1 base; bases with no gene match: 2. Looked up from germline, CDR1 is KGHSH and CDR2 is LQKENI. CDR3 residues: CASSPRDSDEQFF. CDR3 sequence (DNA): TGTGCCAGCTCACCACGGGACAGCGATGAGCAGTTCTTC.

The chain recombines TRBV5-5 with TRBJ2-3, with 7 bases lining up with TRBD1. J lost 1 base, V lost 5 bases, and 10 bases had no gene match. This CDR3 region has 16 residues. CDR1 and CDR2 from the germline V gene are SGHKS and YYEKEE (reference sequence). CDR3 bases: TGTGCCAGCAGTTGGGACAGACCCGGGGGCACAGATACGCAGTATTTT. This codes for CASSWDRPGGTDTQYF.

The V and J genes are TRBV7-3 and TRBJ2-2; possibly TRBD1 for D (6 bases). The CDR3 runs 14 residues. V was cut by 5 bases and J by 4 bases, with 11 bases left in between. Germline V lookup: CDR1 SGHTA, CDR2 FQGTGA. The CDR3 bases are TGTGCCAGCAGCCGAGGGACAACCACCGGGGAGCTGTTTTTT. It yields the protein CASSRGTTTGELFF.

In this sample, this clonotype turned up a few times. CDR3 DNA: TGTGCCAGCAGCCAATTCGCGGGGGAGAACACCGGGGAGCTGTTTTTT. This sequence encodes CASSQFAGENTGELFF. This rearrangement joins TRBV4-2 to TRBJ2-2; 7 bases fit TRBD2. With V trimmed by 2 bases and J by 1 base, 4 bases remained unmatched. The CDR3 extends over 16 amino acids. The germline V gene has CDR1 LGHNA and CDR2 YNFKEQ.

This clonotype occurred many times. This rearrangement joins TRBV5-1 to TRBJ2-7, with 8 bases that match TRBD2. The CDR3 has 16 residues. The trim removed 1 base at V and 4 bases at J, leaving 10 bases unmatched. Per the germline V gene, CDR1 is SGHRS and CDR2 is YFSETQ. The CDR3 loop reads CASSLPPGGADYEQYF. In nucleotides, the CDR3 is TGCGCCAGCAGCTTGCCCCCCGGGGGGGCAGATTACGAGCAGTACTTC.

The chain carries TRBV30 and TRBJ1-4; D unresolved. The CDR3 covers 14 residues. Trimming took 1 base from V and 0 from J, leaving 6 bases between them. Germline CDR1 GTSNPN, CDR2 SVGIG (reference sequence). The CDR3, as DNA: TGTGCCTGGAGTGCGGAAGCAACTAATGAAAAACTGTTTTTT. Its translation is CAWSAEATNEKLFF.

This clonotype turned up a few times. CDR3 coding DNA: TGTGCCATCAGTGCGAGACAGGAGGGGCAGTTCTTC. This encodes CAISARQEGQFF. This chain uses TRBV10-3 with TRBJ2-1; D tentatively fits TRBD1 or TRBD2 (6 bases each). The germline V gene encodes CDR1 ENHRY and CDR2 SYGVKD. CDR3 length: 12 amino acids. Trimming stripped 4 bases from V and 12 bases from J, with 13 bases between.

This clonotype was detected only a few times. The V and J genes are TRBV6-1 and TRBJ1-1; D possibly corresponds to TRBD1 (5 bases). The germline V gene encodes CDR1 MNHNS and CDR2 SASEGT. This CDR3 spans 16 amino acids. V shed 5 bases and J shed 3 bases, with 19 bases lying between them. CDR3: CASSLLWGVGDTEAFF. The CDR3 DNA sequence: TGTGCCAGCAGTCTCCTGTGGGGGGTAGGAGACACTGAAGCTTTCTTT.

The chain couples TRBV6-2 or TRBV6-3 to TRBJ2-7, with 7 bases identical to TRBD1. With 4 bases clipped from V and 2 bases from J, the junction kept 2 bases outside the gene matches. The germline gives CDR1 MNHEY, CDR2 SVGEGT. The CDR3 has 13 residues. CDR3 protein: CASSWDSPYEQYF. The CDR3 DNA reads TGTGCCAGCAGTTGGGACAGCCCCTACGAGCAGTACTTC.

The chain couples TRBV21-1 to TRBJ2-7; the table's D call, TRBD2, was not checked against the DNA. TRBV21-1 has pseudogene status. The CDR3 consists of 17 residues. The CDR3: CASSLKSRLAAAYEQYF. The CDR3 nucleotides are TGTGCCAGCAGCTTAAAGTCGAGACTAGCGGCAGCCTACGAGCAGTACTTC.

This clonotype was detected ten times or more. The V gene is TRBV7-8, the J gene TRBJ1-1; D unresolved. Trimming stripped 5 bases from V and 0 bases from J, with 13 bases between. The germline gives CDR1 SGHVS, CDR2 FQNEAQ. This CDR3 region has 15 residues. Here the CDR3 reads CASSPTGLMNTEAFF. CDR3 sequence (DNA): TGTGCCAGCAGCCCGACGGGCTTAATGAACACTGAAGCTTTCTTT.

The DNA of the CDR3 is TGTGCCAGCAGCGTAGCACAGACGAACACCGGGGAGCTGTTTTTT. It specifies CASSVAQTNTGELFF. The chain couples TRBV9 to TRBJ2-2; D unclear. V dropped 0 bases and J dropped 0 bases, with 6 bases sitting between them. CDR3 length equals 15 residues. The V gene's germline CDR1 is SGDLS and CDR2 YYNGEE.

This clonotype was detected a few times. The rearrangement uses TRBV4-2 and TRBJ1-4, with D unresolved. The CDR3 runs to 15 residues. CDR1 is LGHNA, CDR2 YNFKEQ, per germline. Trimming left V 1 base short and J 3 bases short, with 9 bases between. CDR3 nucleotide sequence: TGTGCCAGCAGCCAAGTCTTAGGTTCTAATGAAAAACTGTTTTTT. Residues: CASSQVLGSNEKLFF.